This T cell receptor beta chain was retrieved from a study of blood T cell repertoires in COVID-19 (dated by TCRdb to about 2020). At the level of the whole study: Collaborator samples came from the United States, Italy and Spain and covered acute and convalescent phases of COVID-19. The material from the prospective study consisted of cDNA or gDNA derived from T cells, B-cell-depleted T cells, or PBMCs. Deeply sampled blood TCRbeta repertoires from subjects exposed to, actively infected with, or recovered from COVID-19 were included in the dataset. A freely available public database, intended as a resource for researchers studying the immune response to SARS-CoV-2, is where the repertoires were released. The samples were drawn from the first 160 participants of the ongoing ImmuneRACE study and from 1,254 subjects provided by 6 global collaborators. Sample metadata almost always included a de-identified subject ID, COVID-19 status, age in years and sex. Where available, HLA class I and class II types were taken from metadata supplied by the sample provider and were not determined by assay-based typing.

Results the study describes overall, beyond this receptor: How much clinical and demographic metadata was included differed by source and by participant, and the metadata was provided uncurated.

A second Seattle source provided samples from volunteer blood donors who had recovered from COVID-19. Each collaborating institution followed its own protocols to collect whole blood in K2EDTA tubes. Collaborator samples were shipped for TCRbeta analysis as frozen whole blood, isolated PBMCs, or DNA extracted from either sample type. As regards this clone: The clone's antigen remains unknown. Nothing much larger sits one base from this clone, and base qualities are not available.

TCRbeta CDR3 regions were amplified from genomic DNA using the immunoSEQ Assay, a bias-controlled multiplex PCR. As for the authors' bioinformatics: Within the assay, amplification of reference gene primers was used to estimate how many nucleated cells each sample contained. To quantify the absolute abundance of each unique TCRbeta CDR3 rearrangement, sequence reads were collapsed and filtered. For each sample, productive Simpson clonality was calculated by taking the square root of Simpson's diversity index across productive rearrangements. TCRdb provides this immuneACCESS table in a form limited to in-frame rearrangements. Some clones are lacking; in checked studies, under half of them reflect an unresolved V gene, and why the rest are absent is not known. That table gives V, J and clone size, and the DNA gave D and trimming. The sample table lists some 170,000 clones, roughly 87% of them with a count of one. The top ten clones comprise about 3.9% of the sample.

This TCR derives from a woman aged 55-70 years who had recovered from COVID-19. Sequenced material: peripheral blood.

The CDR3 protein is CASSMLGLAGPANTGELFF. The nucleotide sequence is given as TGTGCCAGTAGTATGCTGGGACTAGCGGGACCCGCGAACACCGGGGAGCTGTTTTTT. Recombination joined TRBV19 with TRBJ2-2; the central 13 bases match TRBD2. As encoded in the germline V gene (reference sequence), CDR1 is LNHDA while CDR2 is SQIVND. V lost 3 bases and J lost 0 bases, and the count of bases not matched to a germline gene is 7. CDR3 length: 19 amino acids, cysteine to phenylalanine. The sequence is cut down to CDR3 DNA, 57 bases in frame from base 1.